The T cell receptor (beta chain) under discussion was sequenced for a study of OX40 agonist ivuxolimab in advanced cancers. Sequenced by immunoSEQ multiplex PCR; TCRdb stores in-frame clones only, minus some. The sample carries more than 50,000 clones, approximately 91% recorded once. Germline V CDR1 and CDR2: SGHRS, YFSETQ. The trim removed 3 bases at V and 3 bases at J, leaving 5 bases unmatched. CDR3 length equals 15 residues. V and J are TRBV5-1 and TRBJ2-5; TRBD1 aligns across 10 bases. This sequence was found in an adult with an advanced solid tumor such as melanoma, head and neck, liver or kidney cancer. The sample was CD4+ or CD8+ T cells sorted from blood, taken in a trial of the OX40 agonist ivuxolimab. The CDR3 here is CASSSTGTGEETQYF. For the CDR3, the DNA is TGCGCCAGCAGCTCGACCGGGACAGGGGAAGAGACCCAGTACTTC.